This TCR beta chain was captured in a study of blood T cells in healthy people across ages. Study observations and caveats: TCR beta diversity per million T cells fell roughly linearly with age.

Healthy individuals of Caucasian origin from Russia, aged about 6 to 95, served as donors. Details on this clonotype: As yet, its antigen is unknown. The junction differs from germline at one of its ends, possibly a read error.

The second PCR ran roughly 6 to 11 cycles with a sample-barcoded 5' primer and J-beta primers. From the 5' RACE reads, TCRdb called clonotypes with MiXCR, one entry per CDR3 protein. The table lists over a million distinct CDR3 sequences, approximately 59% of them singletons. In germline, CDR1 is MDHEN, CDR2 SYDVKM. The CDR3 sequence is 15 residues long. J is TRBJ2-4 and V is TRBV28; the D gene is possibly TRBD1 (6 bases). This sequence was found in a man between 18 and 35 years old in good health. Sequenced sample: blood. The CDR3: CVSSLPQGSKNIQYF. CDR3 sequence (DNA): TGTGTCAGCAGTCTACCTCAGGGGTCCAAAAACATTCAGTACTTC.